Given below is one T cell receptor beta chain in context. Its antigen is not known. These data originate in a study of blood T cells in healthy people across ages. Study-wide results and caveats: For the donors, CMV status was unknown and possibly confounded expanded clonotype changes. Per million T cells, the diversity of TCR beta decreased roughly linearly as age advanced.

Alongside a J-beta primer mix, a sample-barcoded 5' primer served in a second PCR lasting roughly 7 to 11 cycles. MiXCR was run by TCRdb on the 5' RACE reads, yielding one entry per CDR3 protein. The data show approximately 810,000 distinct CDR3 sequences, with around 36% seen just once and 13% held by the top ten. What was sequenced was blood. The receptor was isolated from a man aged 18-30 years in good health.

CDR3 bases: TGTGCCAGCTCAGTTCGAGAAGCAACTAATGAAAAACTGTTTTTT. This sequence encodes CASSVREATNEKLFF. J is TRBJ1-4 and V is TRBV18; D remains ambiguous. Per germline, CDR1 KGHSH and CDR2 LQKENI. The V gene lost 5 bases and the J gene lost 0 bases, with 10 bases spanning the gap. This CDR3 has 15 amino acids.